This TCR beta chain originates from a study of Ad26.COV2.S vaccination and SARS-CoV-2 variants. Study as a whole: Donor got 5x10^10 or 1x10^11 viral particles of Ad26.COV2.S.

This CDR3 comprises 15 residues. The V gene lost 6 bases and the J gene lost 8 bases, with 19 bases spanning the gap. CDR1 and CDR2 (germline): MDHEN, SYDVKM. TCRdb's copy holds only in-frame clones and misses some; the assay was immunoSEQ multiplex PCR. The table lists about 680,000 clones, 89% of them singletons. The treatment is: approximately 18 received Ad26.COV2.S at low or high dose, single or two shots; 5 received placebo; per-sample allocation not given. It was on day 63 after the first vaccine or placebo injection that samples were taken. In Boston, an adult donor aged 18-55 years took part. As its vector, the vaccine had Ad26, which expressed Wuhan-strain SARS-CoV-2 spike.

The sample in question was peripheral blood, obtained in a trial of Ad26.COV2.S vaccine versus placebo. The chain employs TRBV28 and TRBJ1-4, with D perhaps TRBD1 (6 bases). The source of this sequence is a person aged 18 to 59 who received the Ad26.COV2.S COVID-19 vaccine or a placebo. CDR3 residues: CASSPRQAGREKLFF. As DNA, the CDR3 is TGTGCCAGCAGCCCTCGACAGGCCGGGAGGGAAAAACTGTTTTTT.